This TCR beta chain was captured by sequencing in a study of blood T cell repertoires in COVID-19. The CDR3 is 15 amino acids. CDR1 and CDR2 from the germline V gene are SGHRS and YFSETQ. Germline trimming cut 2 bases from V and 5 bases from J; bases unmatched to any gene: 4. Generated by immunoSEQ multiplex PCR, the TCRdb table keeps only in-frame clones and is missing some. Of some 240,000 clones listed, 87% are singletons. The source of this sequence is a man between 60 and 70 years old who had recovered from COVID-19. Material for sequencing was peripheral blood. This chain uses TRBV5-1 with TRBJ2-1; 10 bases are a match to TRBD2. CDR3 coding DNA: TGCGCCAGCAGCTTACTAGCGGGGTCCGACAATGAGCAGTTCTTC. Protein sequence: CASSLLAGSDNEQFF. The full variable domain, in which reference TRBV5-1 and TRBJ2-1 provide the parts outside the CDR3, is KAGVTQTPRYLIKTRGQQVTLSCSPISGHRSVSWYQQTPGQGLQFLFEYFSETQRNKGNFPGRFSGRQFSNSRSEMNVSTLELGDSALYLCASSLLAGSDNEQFFGPGTRLTVL.